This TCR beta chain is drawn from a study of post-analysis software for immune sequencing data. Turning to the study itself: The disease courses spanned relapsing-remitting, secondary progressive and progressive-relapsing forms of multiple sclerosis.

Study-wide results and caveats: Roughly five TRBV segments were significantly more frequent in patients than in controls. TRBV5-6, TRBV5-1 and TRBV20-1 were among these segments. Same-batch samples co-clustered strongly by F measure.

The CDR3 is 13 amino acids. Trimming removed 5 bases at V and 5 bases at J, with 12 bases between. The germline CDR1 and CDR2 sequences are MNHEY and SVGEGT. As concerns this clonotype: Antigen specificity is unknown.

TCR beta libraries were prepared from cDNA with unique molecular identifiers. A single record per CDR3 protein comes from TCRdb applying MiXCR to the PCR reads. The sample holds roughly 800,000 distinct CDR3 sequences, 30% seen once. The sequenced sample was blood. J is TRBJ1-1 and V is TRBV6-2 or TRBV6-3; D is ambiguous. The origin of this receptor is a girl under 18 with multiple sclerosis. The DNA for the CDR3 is TGTGCCAGCAGTAGTGGAAGCGGGACTGAAGCTTTCTTT. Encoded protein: CASSSGSGTEAFF.